These T cell receptor beta chains were read from a single sample in a study of blood T cell repertoires in COVID-19. Here immunoSEQ multiplex PCR was the method, and the copy in TCRdb shows in-frame clones only, minus some. The sample has around 300,000 clones; 80% to 90% are singletons. Material for sequencing was PBMCs or T cells enriched from blood (not recorded which). The origin of the receptors is a woman under 30 who had recovered from COVID-19. Each CDR3 is given with its conserved first and last residue. A D gene is named only where the DNA matches it firmly. Size is stated for part of the rows, as once, few or many counts, or as a class when the clone is expanded.

>TRBV2|TRBD2|NA|TRBJ2-1
TGTGCCAGCAGTAGACTAGCGGGGGCCCCCGATGAGCAGTTCTTC
CASSRLAGAPDEQFF
>TRBV5-4|TRBD1|once|TRBJ1-2
TGTGCCAGCAGCATCCCAGGGGGCTATGGCTACACCTTC
CASSIPGGYGYTF
>TRBV5-1|NA|NA|TRBJ1-1
TGCGCCAGCAGCTTCTTGTCCGTGAACACTGAAGCTTTCTTT
CASSFLSVNTEAFF
>TRBV5-5|NA|once|TRBJ2-3
TGTGCCAGCAGCTCTCAGGGTTTAGTAGATACGCAGTATTTT
CASSSQGLVDTQYF
>TRBV6-1|TRBD1|NA|TRBJ2-1
TGTGCCAGCAGTGAGGGGACAGGGTTCTACAATGAGCAGTTCTTC
CASSEGTGFYNEQFF
>TRBV7-9|NA|few|TRBJ2-3
TGTGCCAGCAGCCCAGCGGGACAGGTCATCTCAGATACGCAGTATTTT
CASSPAGQVISDTQYF
>TRBV2|NA|once|TRBJ2-5
TGTGCCAGTGATTTTGGGGGGTCAGAGACCCAGTACTTC
CASDFGGSETQYF
>TRBV29-1|NA|NA|TRBJ1-1
TGCAGCGTCGCACAGGGGAACACTGAAGCTTTCTTT
CSVAQGNTEAFF
>TRBV18|TRBD1|NA|TRBJ2-5
TGTGCCAGCTCACCGGGACAGGGTATAGAGACCCAGTACTTC
CASSPGQGIETQYF
>TRBV5-1|NA|NA|TRBJ1-1
TGCGCCAGCAGCCCCCCAGGGAACACTGAAGCTTTCTTT
CASSPPGNTEAFF
>TRBV11-2|TRBD2|NA|TRBJ2-2
TGTGCCAGCAGCTTAGAGGGACTAGCGGGGCACGGGGAGCTGTTTTTT
CASSLEGLAGHGELFF
>TRBV27|NA|once|TRBJ1-1
TGTGCCAGCAGCCGAGAACTGAACACTGAAGCTTTCTTT
CASSRELNTEAFF
>TRBV7-3|NA|NA|TRBJ1-1
TGTGCCAGCAGCCCCGGGTGGTTCCCAGGGACTGAAGCTTTCTTT
CASSPGWFPGTEAFF
>TRBV3-1/TRBV3-2|NA|NA|TRBJ1-1
TGTGCCAGCAGCCAGGGGGGGCTCACTGAAGCTTTCTTT
CASSQGGLTEAFF
>TRBV19|NA|NA|TRBJ1-2
TGTGCCAGTAGTATAGACTTTGTGGAGGACTATGGCTACACCTTC
CASSIDFVEDYGYTF
>TRBV5-1|NA|NA|TRBJ2-3
TGCGCCAGCAGCCTCGACAGAGATACGCAGTATTTT
CASSLDRDTQYF
>TRBV10-2|TRBD1|NA|TRBJ1-1
TGCGCCAGTAGTGCGACAGGGACCGCCACTGAAGCTTTCTTT
CASSATGTATEAFF
>TRBV6-5|NA|NA|TRBJ1-2
TGTGCCAGCAGCCCCGGGGGGTGGGGCTACACCTTC
CASSPGGWGYTF
>TRBV6-1|TRBD2|NA|TRBJ2-3
TGTGCCAGCAGTGAATATAGCGGGGGGGCAGATACGCAGTATTTT
CASSEYSGGADTQYF
>TRBV7-3|TRBD1|NA|TRBJ1-5
TGTGCCAGCAGCGGGACAGGGGGCGGAAATCAGCCCCAGCATTTT
CASSGTGGGNQPQHF
>TRBV5-6|NA|once|TRBJ1-5
TGTGCCAGCAGCACCACACAGGGCAGCAATCAGCCCCAGCATTTT
CASSTTQGSNQPQHF
>TRBV4-1|TRBD1|NA|TRBJ1-1
TGCGCCAGCAGCCAAGATACAGGGGCGAACACTGAAGCTTTCTTT
CASSQDTGANTEAFF
>TRBV19|NA|NA|TRBJ2-7
TGTGCCAGTAGTCCCAGGGGACCCATCTACGAGCAGTACTTC
CASSPRGPIYEQYF
>TRBV12-5|NA|NA|TRBJ2-5
TGTGCTAGTGGTACCCAGAGGTTGGGAGAGACCCAGTACTTC
CASGTQRLGETQYF
>TRBV19|TRBD1|NA|TRBJ1-1
TGTGCCAGTAGTATGGGACAGGGCACTGAAGCTTTCTTT
CASSMGQGTEAFF
>TRBV23-1|TRBD1|NA|TRBJ2-7
TGCGCCAGCAGTCGACCCGGACAGGGTATCAACGAGCAGTACTTC
CASSRPGQGINEQYF
>TRBV12-3/TRBV12-4|NA|once|TRBJ1-3
TGTGCCAGCAGTGCTGGGGGGTTCAACACCATATATTTT
CASSAGGFNTIYF
>TRBV2|NA|NA|TRBJ1-3
TGTGCCAGCAGTGATGCCGCACTCTCTGGAAACACCATATATTTT
CASSDAALSGNTIYF
>TRBV5-1|NA|NA|TRBJ1-1
TGCGCCAGCAGCGTGTTGGGGGCGAACACTGAAGCTTTCTTT
CASSVLGANTEAFF
>TRBV2|NA|NA|TRBJ1-1
TGTGCCAGCGCTGACAGTTCTTCTGAAGCTTTCTTT
CASADSSSEAFF
>TRBV27|NA|NA|TRBJ1-1
TGTGCCAGCAGTTTACTGGGGAGTTACACTGAAGCTTTCTTT
CASSLLGSYTEAFF
>TRBV18|TRBD1|NA|TRBJ2-7
TGTGCCAGCTCACTCACAGGGGTCTACGAGCAGTACTTC
CASSLTGVYEQYF
>TRBV3-1/TRBV3-2|NA|NA|TRBJ1-6
TGTGCCAGCAGCCAAGAGTGGGACACCTTTAATTCACCCCTCCACTTT
CASSQEWDTFNSPLHF
>TRBV25-1|NA|NA|TRBJ2-5
TGTGCCAGCGCTCTTTGGGCAGCTCAAGAGACCCAGTACTTC
CASALWAAQETQYF
>TRBV7-9|NA|NA|TRBJ1-4
TGTGCCAGCAGCCCTTTGCAGGGAAGACAAGGTGAAAAACTGTTTTTT
CASSPLQGRQGEKLFF
>TRBV19|NA|NA|TRBJ2-3
TGTGCCAGTAGTATACAAGACAGAAGCACAGATACGCAGTATTTT
CASSIQDRSTDTQYF
>TRBV7-9|NA|NA|TRBJ1-1
TGTGCCAGCAGCGAGACAGGACTGAACACTGAAGCTTTCTTT
CASSETGLNTEAFF
>TRBV28|NA|NA|TRBJ1-4
TGTGCCAGCAGTTCTCCCAGGTGGCAACTGTTTTTT
CASSSPRWQLFF
>TRBV3-1/TRBV3-2|NA|NA|TRBJ2-3
TGTGCCAGCAGCCAAGCACCAGCAGATACGCAGTATTTT
CASSQAPADTQYF
>TRBV10-3|NA|NA|TRBJ1-1
TGTGCCATCGGGGAGGCCCCGAACACTGAAGCTTTCTTT
CAIGEAPNTEAFF
>TRBV30|NA|NA|TRBJ1-2
TGTGCCTGGAGAAAAGGGGCTGGCTATGGCTACACCTTC
CAWRKGAGYGYTF
>TRBV11-2|NA|NA|TRBJ1-1
TGTGCCAGCAGCTTAATACAGGGCACGAACACTGAAGCTTTCTTT
CASSLIQGTNTEAFF
>TRBV19|NA|NA|TRBJ2-3
TGTGCCAGTAGCCGGGCTCCAGGGGATACGCAGTATTTT
CASSRAPGDTQYF
>TRBV4-2|TRBD1|NA|TRBJ1-5
TGTGCCAGCAGCCTCCGACAGGGGGCTCAGCCCCAGCATTTT
CASSLRQGAQPQHF
>TRBV5-8|NA|once|TRBJ1-2
TGTGCCAGCAGCCGAGGGAATAACTATGGCTACACCTTC
CASSRGNNYGYTF
>TRBV24-1|TRBD1|NA|TRBJ2-3
TGTGCCACCAAAGCCGGGACAGGGAATATAGGAGATACGCAGTATTTT
CATKAGTGNIGDTQYF
>TRBV9|TRBD1|NA|TRBJ1-3
TGTGCCAGCAGCTTCCCAAGGGGGCACAGCTCTGGAAACACCATATATTTT
CASSFPRGHSSGNTIYF
>TRBV5-1|TRBD1|NA|TRBJ1-1
TGCGCCAGCAAACAGGGGGAAGACACTGAAGCTTTCTTT
CASKQGEDTEAFF
>TRBV19|TRBD1|NA|TRBJ2-5
TGTGCCAGCGAACAGGGGGCCGGAGAGACCCAGTACTTC
CASEQGAGETQYF
>TRBV3-1/TRBV3-2|TRBD1|NA|TRBJ2-3
TGTGCCAGCAAGATACAGGGGGCGGATACGCAGTATTTT
CASKIQGADTQYF
>TRBV5-6|NA|NA|TRBJ2-2
TGTGCCAGCAGCTTGAAGCAGGGCTATTTAGGGGAGCTGTTTTTT
CASSLKQGYLGELFF
>TRBV7-9|TRBD1|NA|TRBJ1-1
TGTGCCAGCAGCTTAAGGGACAGGGTCGGAACTGAAGCTTTCTTT
CASSLRDRVGTEAFF
>TRBV6-5|TRBD1|few|TRBJ1-2
TGTGCCAGCAGCGACTCGGGACAGGCCTATGGCTACACCTTC
CASSDSGQAYGYTF
>TRBV4-1|NA|NA|TRBJ1-1
TGCGCCTCGCGGGAAGGGCCGGAGACTGAAGCTTTCTTT
CASREGPETEAFF
>TRBV19|TRBD2|NA|TRBJ2-1
TGTGCCAGTAGTCCACCCTCAGCGGGGGGCCTTAAGAATGAGCAGTTCTTC
CASSPPSAGGLKNEQFF